This T cell receptor beta chain stems from a study of regulatory T cells in long-lasting Graves disease. Study-wide results and caveats: TCR diversity was lower in persistent Graves' patients (versus newly diagnosed ones). TRBV28 was favored in persistent disease, as were TRBJ1-2 and TRBJ2-5.

The trim removed 1 base at V and 3 bases at J, leaving 8 bases unmatched. Germline V gene lookup returns CDR1 DFQATT and CDR2 SNEGSKA (reference sequence). The CDR3 consists of 15 residues. TCR beta libraries were built with iRepertoire HTBI primers and Arm-PCR of CDR3 regions. One entry per CDR3 protein results from TCRdb running MiXCR on the multiplex PCR reads. The sample lists a few hundred thousand distinct CDR3 sequences, less than 25% occurring once. This clonotype was found many times. Its antigen is unknown. Time point reported: persistent/refractory GD, antithyroid drugs over 5 years with positive TRAb. Following extraction of RNA from PBMCs, that RNA was used to make the TCR library.

This rearrangement joins TRBV20-1 to TRBJ2-7, with TRBD2 matching over 8 bases. The sequence was collected from a female donor with Graves disease. The specimen was peripheral blood mononuclear cells (PBMCs), collected when the disease was refractory, from a patient treated with antithyroid drugs. CDR3 residues: CSARVPRGLDYEQYF. In nucleotides, the CDR3 is TGCAGTGCTAGAGTTCCCAGGGGACTAGACTACGAGCAGTACTTC.